Shown below are 2 T cell receptor beta chains from a single sample sequenced in a study of T cell clonality in common variable immunodeficiency. Which antigens these TCRs recognize remains unknown. The study, taken as a whole, reports: Common variable immunodeficiency TCR beta sequences reportedly had fewer deletions and N-nucleotide insertions.

Assay: immunoSEQ multiplex PCR; the TCRdb copy retains only in-frame clones and omits some. There are roughly 16,000 clones in the sample, with 4.9% held by the top ten. Sample: peripheral blood mononuclear cells. The receptors originated from a human donor with common variable immunodeficiency.

Points on this clone: Read sequence stops 3 residues before the CDR3 end, and the germline J gene provides the missing end. The rearrangement uses TRBV30 and TRBJ1-1; D might be TRBD1 (5 bases). The CDR3 extends over 15 amino acids. Germline V CDR1 and CDR2: GTSNPN, SVGIG (reference sequence). The V gene lost 5 bases and the J gene lost 1 base, with 17 bases spanning the gap. CDR3 region: CAWVVGGLANTEAFF. The covered CDR3 bases are TGTGCCTGGGTCGTGGGGGGTTTGGCGAACACTGAA.

Details on this clone: The read terminates 3 residues before the CDR3 end, so the remaining end is supplied by the germline J gene. This chain links TRBV18 with TRBJ1-1, with a possible D match to TRBD1 (6 bases). The CDR3 runs 14 residues. Germline V gene data show CDR1 as KGHSH and CDR2 as LQKENI. CDR3 DNA, as far as it was read: TGTGCCAGCTCACCACTCCGGGGGGCAAATGGA. Its translation: CASSPLRGANG. The full CDR3 protein reads CASSPLRGANGAFF. Full variable domain (missing parts from reference TRBV18 and TRBJ1-1): NAGVMQNPRHLVRRRGQEARLRCSPMKGHSHVYWYRQLPEEGLKFMVYLQKENIIDESGMPKERFSAEFPKEGPSILRIQQVVRGDSAAYFCASSPLRGANGAFFGQGTRLTVV.